The next 30 T cell receptor beta chains were all read from a single sample in a study of blood T cell repertoires in COVID-19. The assay was immunoSEQ multiplex PCR, and TCRdb's table has in-frame clones only and misses some. The data contain roughly 300,000 clones, about nine tenths of them seen just once; the ten biggest clones take up about 12%. Sequencing was performed on peripheral blood. These receptors came from a woman aged 25 to 39 with COVID-19, enrolled during active disease.

The chain has TRBV19 and TRBJ2-7; D is perhaps TRBD2 (6 bases). Germline V gives CDR1 LNHDA, CDR2 SQIVND (reference sequence). Trimming took off 2 bases at V and 6 bases at J, with 14 bases between the two ends. The length of the CDR3 is 14 residues. DNA for the CDR3: TGTGCCAGTAGTATATTCAGAGGGACTTTCGAGCAGTACTTC. Translating it yields CASSIFRGTFEQYF.

This clone was detected only once. The chain uses TRBV28 and TRBJ2-7; 8 bases map to TRBD2. The ends lost 6 bases at V and 2 bases at J; junction bases unmatched: 3. Germline V gene sequence: CDR1 MDHEN, CDR2 SYDVKM. The CDR3 is made up of 13 amino acids. The CDR3 sequence: CASSLGRAYEQYF. CDR3 sequence (DNA): TGTGCCAGCAGCCTCGGGAGGGCCTACGAGCAGTACTTC.

This chain joins TRBV30 and TRBJ1-2; D remains unclear. The CDR3 loop spans 13 amino acids. Trimming took off 0 bases at V and 3 bases at J, with 8 bases between the two ends. The germline V gene has CDR1 GTSNPN and CDR2 SVGIG (reference sequence). CDR3 region: CAWSVQVYYGYTF. CDR3 bases: TGTGCCTGGAGTGTCCAGGTTTACTATGGCTACACCTTC.

V is TRBV6-5 and J is TRBJ2-1; D unresolved. The CDR3 is 13 residues long. Trimming cost V 0 bases and J 6 bases, with 6 bases left between them. In germline, CDR1 is MNHEY, CDR2 SVGAGI. CDR3 in amino acids: CASSYSFINEQFF. The CDR3, as DNA: TGTGCCAGCAGTTACTCGTTTATCAATGAGCAGTTCTTC.

The count of this clone is one. V and J are TRBV9 and TRBJ1-2; tentatively, D is TRBD1 (5 bases). The CDR3 extends over 14 amino acids. Germline values: CDR1 SGDLS, CDR2 YYNGEE. V gave up 5 bases and J gave up 3 bases, with 14 bases separating them. This CDR3 is CASRTPGGDYGYTF. The DNA for the CDR3 is TGTGCCAGCAGAACCCCCGGGGGAGACTATGGCTACACCTTC.

The chain combines TRBV5-5 with TRBJ2-2, with 7 bases lining up with TRBD2. Germline CDR1 reads SGHKS; CDR2 reads YYEKEE (reference sequence). The V segment lost 1 base and the J segment 0 bases; nucleotides outside the gene matches: 3. The CDR3 loop spans 16 amino acids. CDR3 protein: CASSLWAGANTGELFF. In DNA form, the CDR3 reads TGTGCCAGCAGCTTGTGGGCGGGGGCGAACACCGGGGAGCTGTTTTTT.

This chain uses TRBV7-2 with TRBJ2-1; a weak D match, TRBD1 (6 bases). The CDR3 has 15 amino acids. Germline V gene data show CDR1 as SGHTA and CDR2 as FQGNSA. Trimming removed 1 base from V and 2 bases from J, with 9 bases in between. The CDR3 DNA reads as TGTGCCAGCAGCTTAGGGTGGGGGCCCTACAATGAGCAGTTCTTC. Amino acid sequence: CASSLGWGPYNEQFF.

The chain uses TRBV7-9 and TRBJ1-2; D gene uncertain. Germline assignment: CDR1 SEHNR and CDR2 FQNEAQ (reference sequence). The CDR3 sequence is 14 residues long. V lost 3 bases and J 1 base, leaving 9 bases between the germline ends. Here the CDR3 reads CASSFPRNNYGYTF. The CDR3, as DNA: TGTGCCAGCAGCTTCCCCAGGAATAACTATGGCTACACCTTC.

This clone was counted only a few times. The chain has TRBV10-3 and TRBJ2-2; 11 bases match TRBD2. Germline V gives CDR1 ENHRY, CDR2 SYGVKD. There are 15 residues in the CDR3. Trimming removed 10 bases from V and 8 bases from J; junction bases left unmatched: 12. The CDR3 is CATANSGGAIGELFF. DNA for the CDR3: TGTGCCACCGCGAATAGCGGGGGGGCGATAGGGGAGCTGTTTTTT.

This sequence joins TRBV27 and TRBJ1-6; TRBD1 matches 7 bases. This CDR3 contains 16 residues. Germline V gene data show CDR1 as MNHEY and CDR2 as SMNVEV (reference sequence). The ends lost 3 bases at V and 7 bases at J; junction bases unmatched: 9. CDR3 in amino acids: CASSFSITGENSPLHF. The CDR3 DNA is TGTGCCAGCAGTTTTTCCATTACAGGGGAGAATTCACCCCTCCACTTT.

The V and J genes are TRBV3-1 (or the pseudogene TRBV3-2) and TRBJ2-2; 11 bases map to TRBD1. This CDR3 spans 15 amino acids. Germline values: CDR1 LGHDT, CDR2 YNNKEL (reference sequence). The V and J ends lost 1 base and 13 bases, in that order; junction bases with no gene match: 8. DNA for the CDR3: TGTGCCAGCAGCCAAGGAGGACAGGGGGCAGTGAGGCTGTTTTTT. This encodes CASSQGGQGAVRLFF.

The genes are TRBV19 and TRBJ2-2; D is unclear. Between the trimmed V and J ends, which lost 6 bases and 6 bases, there was a span of 5 bases. Germline CDR1 reads LNHDA; CDR2 reads SQIVND (reference sequence). The CDR3 is made up of 11 amino acids. The CDR3 region has the DNA TGTGCCAGTAGGCGATCCGGGGAGCTGTTTTTT. This translates into CASRRSGELFF.

The V and J genes are TRBV12-5 and TRBJ2-4; maybe TRBD1 (5 bases). This CDR3 is 18 amino acids long. Germline values: CDR1 LGHNT, CDR2 FRNRAP. Trimming cost V 0 bases and J 0 bases, with 15 bases left between them. The CDR3 region is CASGLVGKQGLAKNIQYF. CDR3 DNA: TGTGCTAGTGGTTTGGTCGGAAAGCAGGGATTAGCCAAAAACATTCAGTACTTC.

The chain joins TRBV10-3 to TRBJ2-1; D is ambiguous. CDR1 is ENHRY, CDR2 SYGVKD, per germline. CDR3 length: 13 residues. Trimming removed 4 bases at V and 8 bases at J, with 12 bases between. In nucleotides, the CDR3 is TGTGCCATCAGTGGACTCTCCGGTGATGAGCAGTTCTTC. This codes for CAISGLSGDEQFF.

This chain uses TRBV2 with TRBJ2-5; 8 bases match TRBD2. CDR1 and CDR2 from the germline V gene are SNHLY and FYNNEI. V shed 5 bases and J 4 bases; nucleotides not matched to a gene: 12. The CDR3 totals 16 residues. CDR3 sequence (DNA): TGTGCCAGCAGTTTAGGGGCGGGGGGACTTGGAGAGACCCAGTACTTC. Its protein product is CASSLGAGGLGETQYF.

The V call is TRBV5-4, the J call TRBJ2-1; 15 bases are shared with TRBD2. V lost 4 bases, J lost 5 bases, and 7 bases stayed unmatched. This CDR3 region has 17 residues. The V gene's germline CDR1 is SGHNT and CDR2 YYREEE (reference sequence). As DNA, the CDR3 is TGTGCCAGCAGCCTCGGACTAGCGGGGGGGAAAAACAATGAGCAGTTCTTC. Protein product: CASSLGLAGGKNNEQFF. The complete variable domain, with remaining parts taken from reference TRBV5-4 and TRBJ2-1, reads ETGVTQSPTHLIKTRGQQVTLRCSSQSGHNTVSWYQQALGQGPQFIFQYYREEENGRGNFPPRFSGLQFPNYSSELNVNALELDDSALYLCASSLGLAGGKNNEQFFGPGTRLTVL.

This clone has a single count. This sequence joins TRBV5-4 and TRBJ2-2, with 7 bases identical to TRBD1. The V and J ends lost 4 bases and 6 bases, in that order; junction bases with no gene match: 9. The CDR3 is 15 amino acids. Germline V gives CDR1 SGHNT, CDR2 YYREEE (reference sequence). The DNA for the CDR3 is TGTGCCAGCAGCCCCGGACAGGACTCCGCCGGGGAGCTGTTTTTT. Amino acid sequence: CASSPGQDSAGELFF.

In regard to this clone: This same CDR3 is encoded by further DNA sequences in the sample. J is TRBJ1-2 and V is TRBV12-3 or TRBV12-4, with 9 bases matching TRBD1. J gave up 4 bases and V 3 bases, and 0 bases lay outside the gene matches. This CDR3 has 13 amino acids. The CDR3 DNA is TGTGCCAGCAGTTTGGACAGGGGCTATGGCTACACCTTC. The encoded protein is CASSLDRGYGYTF.

The sample holds one count of this clone. The V gene is TRBV5-1, the J gene TRBJ2-5; 11 bases fit TRBD2. Germline values: CDR1 SGHRS, CDR2 YFSETQ. The V gene end was trimmed by 4 bases and the J gene end by 11 bases; junction bases not matched to a gene: 10. The CDR3 has 14 amino acids. CDR3 protein: CASSLTSGVVLQYF. The CDR3 DNA reads TGCGCCAGCAGCCTGACTAGCGGGGTTGTTTTGCAGTACTTC.

The chain is built from TRBV3-1 (or the pseudogene TRBV3-2) and TRBJ1-6; tentative D call: TRBD1 (5 bases). The germline CDR1 and CDR2 sequences are LGHDT and YNNKEL (reference sequence). The CDR3 is 16 residues long. V was trimmed by 4 bases and J by 7 bases, leaving 17 bases between them. The CDR3 loop is CASSPTDWSVNSPLHF. DNA of the CDR3: TGTGCCAGCAGCCCGACAGATTGGTCGGTCAATTCACCCCTCCACTTT.

The chain couples TRBV11-3 to TRBJ2-6; TRBD1 is a possible D gene (6 bases). Germline CDR1 and CDR2: SGHNT and YENEEA. The V end lost 2 bases, the J end lost 0 bases, and 14 bases lay between the germline ends. The CDR3 covers 18 residues. CDR3 sequence (DNA): TGTGCCAGCAGCTTACAGGGGTACGGAACCTCTGGGGCCAACGTCCTGACTTTC. Protein sequence: CASSLQGYGTSGANVLTF.

This clone has a single count. The genes are TRBV27 and TRBJ2-3, with 8 bases aligning to TRBD2. Germline trimming cut 3 bases from V and 1 base from J; bases unmatched to any gene: 3. Germline CDR1 MNHEY, CDR2 SMNVEV (reference sequence). The CDR3 contains 15 residues. As DNA, the CDR3 is TGTGCCAGCAGTTTGAGCGGGGGTGGCACAGATACGCAGTATTTT. Protein: CASSLSGGGTDTQYF.

Concerning this clone itself: At the DNA level, this CDR3 is encoded by other sequences in the same sample as well. The V gene is TRBV5-1, the J gene TRBJ1-5; TRBD1 is a possible D gene (6 bases). This CDR3 has 15 amino acids. The germline V gene has CDR1 SGHRS and CDR2 YFSETQ. V was clipped by 1 base and J by 4 bases, with 12 bases between them. The CDR3 DNA is TGCGCCAGCAGCTTGACAGGGTTGGGGAATCAGCCCCAGCATTTT. Translation: CASSLTGLGNQPQHF.

The J gene is TRBJ1-2, the V gene TRBV2; 10 nucleotides align to TRBD1. CDR3 size: 12 residues. CDR1 and CDR2 from the germline V gene are SNHLY and FYNNEI. Trimming cost V 11 bases and J 10 bases; bases outside gene matches: 10. As DNA, the CDR3 is TGTGCCGGCAAGGGACAGGGGTCTTCCTACACCTTC. Translating gives CAGKGQGSSYTF.

This clone was found once. In nucleotides, the CDR3 is TGTGCCAGCAGCCCACGGGTTAACTATGGCTACACCTTC. This translates into CASSPRVNYGYTF. V is TRBV11-2 and J is TRBJ1-2, with D uncertain. V was cut by 5 bases and J by 1 base, with 8 bases left in between. The CDR3 length is 13 residues. In germline, CDR1 is SGHAT, CDR2 FQNNGV.

The chain combines TRBV2 with TRBJ1-6; unclear D gene. CDR1 is SNHLY, CDR2 FYNNEI, per germline. V gave up 4 bases and J gave up 0 bases, with 7 bases separating them. The CDR3 length is 15 residues. This CDR3 is CASSGRSSYNSPLHF. Here the CDR3 DNA reads TGTGCCAGCAGTGGACGGAGCTCCTATAATTCACCCCTCCACTTT. Based on the CDR3 plus reference TRBV2 and TRBJ1-6, the full variable domain is EPEVTQTPSHQVTQMGQEVILRCVPISNHLYFYWYRQILGQKVEFLVSFYNNEISEKSEIFDDQFSVERPDGSNFTLKIRSTKLEDSAMYFCASSGRSSYNSPLHFGNGTRLTVT.

The chain has TRBV5-1 and TRBJ2-3; TRBD2 matches 9 bases. CDR1 is SGHRS and CDR2 is YFSETQ in the germline V gene. V gave up 0 bases and J gave up 3 bases; unmatched junction bases: 5. This CDR3 contains 16 residues. The CDR3 nucleotides are TGCGCCAGCAGCTTGGTAGCGGGGGCTGGGACAGATACGCAGTATTTT. This translates into CASSLVAGAGTDTQYF.

The chain joins TRBV5-1 to TRBJ2-7, with 7 bases lining up with TRBD1. With V trimmed by 0 bases and J by 4 bases, 4 bases remained unmatched. The CDR3 runs to 14 residues. The germline V gene has CDR1 SGHRS and CDR2 YFSETQ. CDR3 nucleotide sequence: TGCGCCAGCAGCTTGGTTCAGGGGGATTACGAGCAGTACTTC. As protein: CASSLVQGDYEQYF.

The chain joins TRBV13 to TRBJ1-2, with 9 bases identical to TRBD1. V shed 3 bases, J shed 6 bases, and the junction held 5 bases outside the gene matches. This CDR3 is 14 amino acids long. Germline V gene sequence: CDR1 PRHDT, CDR2 FYEKMQ (reference sequence). DNA for the CDR3: TGTGCCAGCAGCTTTGGGGACAGGGAGGATGGCTACACCTTC. Translated: CASSFGDREDGYTF. The entire variable domain, with the rest obtained from reference TRBV13 and TRBJ1-2, is as follows: AAGVIQSPRHLIKEKRETATLKCYPIPRHDTVYWYQQGPGQDPQFLISFYEKMQSDKGSIPDRFSAQQFSDYHSELNMSSLELGDSALYFCASSFGDREDGYTFGSGTRLTVV.

The chain carries TRBV19 and TRBJ1-6; 10 nucleotides match TRBD1. V gave up 8 bases and J gave up 8 bases; unmatched junction bases: 9. The CDR3 consists of 15 residues. Germline CDR1 and CDR2: LNHDA and SQIVND (reference sequence). CDR3 amino acids: CASRRGGQGYSPLHF. The CDR3 bases are TGTGCCAGTCGGAGGGGGGGACAGGGGTATTCACCCCTCCACTTT.